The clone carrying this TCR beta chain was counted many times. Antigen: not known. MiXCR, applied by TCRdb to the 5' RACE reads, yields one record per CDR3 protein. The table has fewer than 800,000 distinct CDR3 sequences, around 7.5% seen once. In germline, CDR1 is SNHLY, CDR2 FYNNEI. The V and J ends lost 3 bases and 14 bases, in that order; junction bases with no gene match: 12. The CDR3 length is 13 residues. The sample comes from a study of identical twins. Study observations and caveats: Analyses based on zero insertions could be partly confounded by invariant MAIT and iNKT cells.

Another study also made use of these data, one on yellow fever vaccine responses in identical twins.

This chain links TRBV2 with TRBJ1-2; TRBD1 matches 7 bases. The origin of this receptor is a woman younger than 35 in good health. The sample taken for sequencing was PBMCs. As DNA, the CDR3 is TGTGCCAGCAGTGAGGAAACAGGGGTTAGTGGGACCTTC. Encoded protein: CASSEETGVSGTF.